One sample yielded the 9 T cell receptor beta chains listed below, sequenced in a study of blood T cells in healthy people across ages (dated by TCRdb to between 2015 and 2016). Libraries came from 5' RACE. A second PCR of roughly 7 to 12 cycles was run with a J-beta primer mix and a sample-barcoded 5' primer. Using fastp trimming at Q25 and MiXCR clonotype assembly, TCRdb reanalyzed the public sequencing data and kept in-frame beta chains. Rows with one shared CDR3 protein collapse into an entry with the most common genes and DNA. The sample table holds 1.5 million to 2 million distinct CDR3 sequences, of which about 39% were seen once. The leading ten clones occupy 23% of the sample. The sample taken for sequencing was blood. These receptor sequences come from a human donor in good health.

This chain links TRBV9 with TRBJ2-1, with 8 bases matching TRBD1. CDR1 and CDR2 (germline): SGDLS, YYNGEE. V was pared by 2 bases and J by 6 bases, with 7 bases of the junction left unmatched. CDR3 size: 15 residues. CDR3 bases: TGTGCCAGCAGCGTCTACAGGGGGAACATCAATGAGCAGTTCTTC. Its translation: CASSVYRGNINEQFF.

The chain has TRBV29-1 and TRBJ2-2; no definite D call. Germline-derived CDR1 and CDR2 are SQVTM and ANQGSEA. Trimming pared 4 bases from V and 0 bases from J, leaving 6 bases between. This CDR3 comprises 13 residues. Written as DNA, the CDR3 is TGCAGCGTTGGGCAGCCGAACACCGGGGAGCTGTTTTTT. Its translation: CSVGQPNTGELFF.

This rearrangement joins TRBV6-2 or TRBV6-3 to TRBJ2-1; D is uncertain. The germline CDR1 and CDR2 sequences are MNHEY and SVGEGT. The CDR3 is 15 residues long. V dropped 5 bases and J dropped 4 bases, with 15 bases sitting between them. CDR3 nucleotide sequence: TGTGCCAGCAGTCCTCAGTACACTGAATACAATGAGCAGTTCTTC. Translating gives CASSPQYTEYNEQFF.

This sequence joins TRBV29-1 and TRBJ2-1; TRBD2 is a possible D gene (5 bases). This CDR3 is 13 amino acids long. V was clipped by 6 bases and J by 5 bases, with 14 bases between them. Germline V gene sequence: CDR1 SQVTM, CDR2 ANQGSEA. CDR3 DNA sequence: TGCAGCGTGCTCGGACTCGCCCACAATGAGCAGTTCTTC. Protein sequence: CSVLGLAHNEQFF.

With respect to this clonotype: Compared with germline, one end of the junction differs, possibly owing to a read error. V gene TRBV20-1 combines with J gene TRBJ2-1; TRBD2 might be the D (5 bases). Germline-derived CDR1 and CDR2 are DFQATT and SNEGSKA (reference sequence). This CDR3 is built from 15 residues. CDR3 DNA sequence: TGCAGTACTAGAGTCTTATCGAGCTCCTACAATGAGCAGTTCTTC. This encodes CSTRVLSSSYNEQFF.

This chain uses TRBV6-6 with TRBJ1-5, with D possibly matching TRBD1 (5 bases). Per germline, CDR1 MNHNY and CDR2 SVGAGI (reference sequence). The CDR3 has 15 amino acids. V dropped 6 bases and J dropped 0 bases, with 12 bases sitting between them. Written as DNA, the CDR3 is TGTGCCAGCAGGGCATCCAGGGTTAGCAATCAGCCCCAGCATTTT. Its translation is CASRASRVSNQPQHF.

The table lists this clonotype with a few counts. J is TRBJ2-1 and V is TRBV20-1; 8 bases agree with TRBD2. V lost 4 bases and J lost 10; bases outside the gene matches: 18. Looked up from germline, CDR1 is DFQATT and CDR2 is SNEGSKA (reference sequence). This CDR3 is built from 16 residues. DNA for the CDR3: TGCAGTGCTAAAAAAGGAGGAGCGGGGGCCACCAACGAGCAGTTCTTC. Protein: CSAKKGGAGATNEQFF.

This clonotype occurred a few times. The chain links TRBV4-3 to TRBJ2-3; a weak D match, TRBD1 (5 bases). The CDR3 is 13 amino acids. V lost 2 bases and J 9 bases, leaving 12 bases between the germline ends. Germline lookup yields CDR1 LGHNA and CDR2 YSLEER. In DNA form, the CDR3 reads TGCGCCAGCAGCCAAACCGGGCAGGGCACGCAGTATTTT. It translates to CASSQTGQGTQYF.

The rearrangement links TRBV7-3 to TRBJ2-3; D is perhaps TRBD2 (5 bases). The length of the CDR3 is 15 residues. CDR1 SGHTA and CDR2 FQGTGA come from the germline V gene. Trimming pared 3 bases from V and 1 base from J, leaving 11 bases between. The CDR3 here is CASSFNGIRTDTQYF. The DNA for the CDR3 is TGTGCCAGCAGCTTTAACGGGATCCGCACAGATACGCAGTATTTT.